This T cell receptor beta chain was documented in a study of blood T cell repertoires in COVID-19. Study-level background: Whether acute or convalescent, the COVID-19 samples came from the United States, Italy and Spain. PBMCs, B-cell-depleted T cells, or T cells provided the cDNA or gDNA that made up the material.

Trimming pared 8 bases from V and 4 bases from J, leaving 15 bases between. CDR3 length: 14 residues. This table comes from immunoSEQ multiplex PCR, and its TCRdb copy is limited to in-frame clones, with some not included. The data contain about 68,000 clones, under 85% of them seen just once; the ten biggest clones take up roughly a tenth. V gene TRBV5-3 combines with J gene TRBJ2-2; unclear D gene. TRBV5-3 is labeled an ORF, and its function is uncertain. This sequence was found in a woman in her forties or fifties with acute or convalescent COVID-19. The sequencing sample was made of peripheral blood. CDR3 DNA sequence: TGTGCCAGCTCGAGTTCAACTACCACCGGGGAGCTGTTTTTT. This sequence encodes CASSSSTTTGELFF.